Listed below are T cell receptor beta chains from one sample, sequenced in a study of T cell responses to AZD1222 COVID-19 vaccine. Clones were sequenced by immunoSEQ multiplex PCR, and TCRdb holds only the in-frame ones, with some missing. The sample holds roughly 100,000 clones, roughly 88% seen once. Sequencing was performed on peripheral blood, taken on day 0 of AZD1222 vaccination. All receptors come from an adult in good health. The CDR3 runs from the conserved cysteine through the conserved F or W. The order of the fields is V gene, J gene, D gene, CDR3 length, clone size, CDR3 DNA, CDR3 protein. The D gene is left open where the match is weak. Size is stated for part of the rows, as once, few or many counts, or as a class when the clone is expanded.

V: TRBV7-3
J: TRBJ2-4
D: .
length: 15
size: .
DNA: TGTGCCAGCAGCTTAGATGGGGAAAGGAGGGACATTCAGTACTTC
CDR3: CASSLDGERRDIQYF

V: TRBV29-1
J: TRBJ2-1
D: TRBD2
length: 14
size: .
DNA: TGCAGCGTTGAAGAGGGAGGGGCCCTGTTCGAGCAGTTCTTC
CDR3: CSVEEGGALFEQFF

V: TRBV27
J: TRBJ2-7
D: .
length: 14
size: .
DNA: TGTGCCAGCAGTGAGGACGAATGGGTGGGGAAGCAGTACTTC
CDR3: CASSEDEWVGKQYF

V: TRBV4-1
J: TRBJ2-7
D: TRBD1
length: 17
size: .
DNA: TGCGCCAGCAGCCAAGATGCCACGGGACAGGGGTGGTCCGAGCAGTACTTC
CDR3: CASSQDATGQGWSEQYF

V: TRBV28
J: TRBJ2-5
D: TRBD1
length: 17
size: .
DNA: TGTGCCAGCAGTTCCCCCTGGGGGACAGGGTCAAAAGAGACCCAGTACTTC
CDR3: CASSSPWGTGSKETQYF

V: TRBV18
J: TRBJ1-5
D: .
length: 14
size: .
DNA: TGTGCCAGCTCACCAAAAGTCGGAAATCAGCCCCAGCATTTT
CDR3: CASSPKVGNQPQHF

V: TRBV6-2/TRBV6-3
J: TRBJ1-5
D: .
length: 18
size: .
DNA: TGTGCCAGCAGTTACCGGTCTTACCTCGGAAATAGCAATCAGCCCCAGCATTTT
CDR3: CASSYRSYLGNSNQPQHF

V: TRBV7-2
J: TRBJ2-3
D: .
length: 12
size: .
DNA: TGTGCCAGCAACGACCGGGCAGATACGCAGTATTTT
CDR3: CASNDRADTQYF

V: TRBV5-5
J: TRBJ1-3
D: .
length: 15
size: once
DNA: TGTGCCAGCAGCTTGGCCTCAGGCCCTGGAAACACCATATATTTT
CDR3: CASSLASGPGNTIYF

V: TRBV7-9
J: TRBJ1-1
D: TRBD1
length: 14
size: .
DNA: TGTGCCAGCAGCTTCCGACAGGGAAACACTGAAGCTTTCTTT
CDR3: CASSFRQGNTEAFF

V: TRBV23-1
J: TRBJ2-2
D: TRBD1
length: 18
size: .
DNA: TGCGCCAGCAGTCAAGCCCAAGGGGGCCCTGAGAACACCGGGGAGCTGTTTTTT
CDR3: CASSQAQGGPENTGELFF

V: TRBV9
J: TRBJ1-1
D: TRBD1
length: 15
size: .
DNA: TGTGCCAGCAGCGGACAGGGATACATGAACACTGAAGCTTTCTTT
CDR3: CASSGQGYMNTEAFF

V: TRBV6-5
J: TRBJ2-2
D: .
length: 16
size: .
DNA: TGTGCCAGCAGTTACAAGGCCCACCCAGGCACCGGGGAGCTGTTTTTT
CDR3: CASSYKAHPGTGELFF

V: TRBV7-9
J: TRBJ1-1
D: .
length: 13
size: .
DNA: TGTGCCAGCAGCCCGGGGACCCGCCTTGAAGCTTTCTTT
CDR3: CASSPGTRLEAFF

V: TRBV6-5
J: TRBJ1-3
D: .
length: 16
size: .
DNA: TGTGCCAGCAGTTACTCTGCAGGGACTACTGGAAACACCATATATTTT
CDR3: CASSYSAGTTGNTIYF

V: TRBV6-1
J: TRBJ1-2
D: .
length: 15
size: .
DNA: TGTGCCAGCAGTGAAGGCATAGCGGCAAGCTATGGCTACACCTTC
CDR3: CASSEGIAASYGYTF

V: TRBV5-8
J: TRBJ1-5
D: .
length: 14
size: .
DNA: TGTGCCAGCAGCCCGAGGGGGAAGGGTCAGCCCCAGCATTTT
CDR3: CASSPRGKGQPQHF

V: TRBV2
J: TRBJ2-3
D: TRBD2
length: 15
size: .
DNA: TGTGCCAGCACGAAGGGACTAGCGGGGGCAGATACGCAGTATTTT
CDR3: CASTKGLAGADTQYF

V: TRBV7-6
J: TRBJ2-7
D: .
length: 13
size: .
DNA: TGTGCCAGCAGCTTAGCGGGGAGAGACGAGCAGTACTTC
CDR3: CASSLAGRDEQYF

V: TRBV7-6
J: TRBJ1-3
D: .
length: 16
size: .
DNA: TGTGCCAGCAGCTTCTTTTCCCCGTCCTCTGGAAACACCATATATTTT
CDR3: CASSFFSPSSGNTIYF

V: TRBV10-3
J: TRBJ2-7
D: TRBD2
length: 20
size: once
DNA: TGTGCCATCAGTGGGGACAGCCCGGGACTAGCGGGAGATTGGGGTTACGAGCAGTACTTC
CDR3: CAISGDSPGLAGDWGYEQYF

V: TRBV2
J: TRBJ1-4
D: .
length: 13
size: .
DNA: TGTGCCAGCATTACAGCCTCTAATGAAAAACTGTTTTTT
CDR3: CASITASNEKLFF

V: TRBV9
J: TRBJ2-1
D: .
length: 12
size: .
DNA: TGTGCCAGCAGCGTTTCGTTGGATGAGCAGTTCTTC
CDR3: CASSVSLDEQFF

V: TRBV9
J: TRBJ1-5
D: .
length: 15
size: .
DNA: TGTGCCAGCAGCGTAGGGGCAGCGAGCAATCAGCCCCAGCATTTT
CDR3: CASSVGAASNQPQHF

V: TRBV19
J: TRBJ2-7
D: .
length: 13
size: .
DNA: TGTGCCAGTAGTGGACGGGGGAGTGACGAGCAGTACTTC
CDR3: CASSGRGSDEQYF

V: TRBV7-2
J: TRBJ1-1
D: .
length: 14
size: once
DNA: TGTGCCAGCAGCTTAGGACCGACGAACACTGAAGCTTTCTTT
CDR3: CASSLGPTNTEAFF

V: TRBV6-5
J: TRBJ1-1
D: .
length: 13
size: .
DNA: TGTGCCAGCATGGGCAGGGAGTACACTGAAGCTTTCTTT
CDR3: CASMGREYTEAFF

V: TRBV15
J: TRBJ1-1
D: .
length: 14
size: .
DNA: TGTGCCACCAGCAGAGATCGCTCGACAGGTTCTACTTTCTTT
CDR3: CATSRDRSTGSTFF